This TCR beta chain was documented in a study of a mutant IDH1 vaccine in newly diagnosed glioma (dated by TCRdb to about 2021). The study in broad terms: Patients were given eight vaccinations, in weeks 1, 3, 5, 7, 11, 15, 19 and 23, which matched visits V03 through V10. Six visits were used for peripheral blood collection: V03 (baseline), V05, V07, V10, V12 and V13. Vaccination started 4-6 weeks after radiotherapy alone, or was given together with temozolomide cycles in the groups whose treatment included chemotherapy. Of the approximately 33 treated patients, roughly 60% were male and about 38% were female, and the mean age was approximately 37 years. Before enrollment, most patients had been given radiochemotherapy with temozolomide as standard therapy, while the rest had received either radiotherapy alone or temozolomide alone. For exploratory analyses, longitudinal TCRB deep sequencing was carried out in 25 to 30 treated patients wherever samples were available.

The library came from the immunoSEQ multiplex PCR assay. The hsTCRB Kit was used according to the manufacturer's protocol to amplify rearranged TCR beta chain sequences. Sequencing of TCRB libraries was carried out on an Illumina MiSeq. Processing in the source paper ran as follows. Demultiplexing, trimming and gene mapping were performed with the kit vendor's proprietary platform. This immuneACCESS table, as held by TCRdb, lists in-frame sequences with V and J called but not all clones. Of the missing ones, under half trace to an unresolved V gene in checked studies; the others have no known cause. The DNA gave D and trimming, while V, J and clone size come from that table. The sample has around 30,000 clones on record, around 89% of them singletons. Of the sample, around 21% falls within the top ten clones. Broad study findings and their caveats: According to the authors, sample limitations meant that analyses of patient blood samples could not be reproduced. Immune responses induced by the vaccine were seen in approximately 93% of patients across multiple MHC alleles. Availability determined which PBMC samples were chosen for TCRB deep sequencing. Pseudoprogression seemed to be unrelated to changes in the top peripheral T cell clonotypes found by TCRB sequencing.

V and J lose 1 base and 7 bases, and a span of 11 bases separates them. The germline V gene encodes CDR1 SGHTA and CDR2 FQGNSA. Inclusive of the bounding cysteine and phenylalanine, the CDR3 is 14 residues long. Of all the DNA, just the CDR3 is kept, 42 bases in frame from base 1. This clone was recorded a few times. Its antigen is not yet known. It has no much larger one-base neighbor in the sample; base qualities were not kept. This sample's time point label indicates: week 11, during vaccination. Each vaccine dose was 300 ug of a 20-mer mutant IDH1 peptide in Montanide, given subcutaneously with topical imiquimod. Donors had newly diagnosed WHO grade 3 or 4 IDH1-mutant astrocytomas with loss of nuclear ATRX. The samples were drawn from NOA16, a multicentre, single-arm, open-label phase I trial in Germany that tested a mutant IDH1 peptide vaccine in humans for the first time. Genomic DNA for TCRB sequencing was extracted from EDTA blood using the DNeasy Blood and Tissue Kit.

The TCR originated in a man between 18 and 35 years old with glioma. Sequences were derived from PBMCs, sampled from a glioma patient whose treatment included an IDH1 peptide vaccine. Here the chain combines TRBV7-2 and TRBJ1-5; the D gene is unclear. The CDR3 region has the sequence CASSLGGVGQPQHF. The nucleotide sequence reads TGTGCCAGCAGCTTAGGTGGGGTCGGACAGCCCCAGCATTTT.